This T cell receptor (beta chain) was found in a study of blood T cell repertoires in COVID-19. Germline assignment: CDR1 SGHRS and CDR2 YFSETQ. There are 15 residues in the CDR3. Trimming at V came to 4 bases and at J to 4 bases, leaving 6 bases not matched to a gene. With respect to this clone: Other DNA sequences in this sample translate to the same CDR3.

Some clones are missing from TCRdb's copy, which holds only in-frame ones; the method was immunoSEQ multiplex PCR. Found here are hundreds of thousands of clones, about 85% of them singletons; the top ten hold 3%. The chain recombines TRBV5-1 with TRBJ2-7; 12 nucleotides agree with TRBD1. Sequencing was carried out using peripheral blood. The source of this sequence is a man aged 18 to 29 with active or convalescent COVID-19. The CDR3 bases are TGCGCCAGCAGCCTGGGGACAGGGGGCTCGTACGAGCAGTACTTC. It specifies CASSLGTGGSYEQYF. Drawing the rest from reference TRBV5-1 and TRBJ2-7, the complete variable domain is KAGVTQTPRYLIKTRGQQVTLSCSPISGHRSVSWYQQTPGQGLQFLFEYFSETQRNKGNFPGRFSGRQFSNSRSEMNVSTLELGDSALYLCASSLGTGGSYEQYFGPGTRLTVT.